This passage covers 17 T cell receptor beta chains from one sample sequenced in a study of CD8 T cells in Susac syndrome. Random hexamers were used to reverse transcribe an amount of roughly 0.5 to 1 ug RNA. MiXCR was run by TCRdb on the immunoSEQ multiplex PCR reads, yielding one entry per CDR3 protein. Here the sample spans over 140,000 distinct CDR3 sequences, roughly 94% being singletons. The specimen was CD4+ T cells from PBMCs. Every receptor here comes from a human donor with Susac syndrome.

This clonotype has only one observation. The chain has TRBV6-2 or TRBV6-3 and TRBJ1-2, with D possibly being TRBD1 (5 bases). The CDR3 has 14 residues. V was clipped by 6 bases and J by 10 bases, with 21 bases between them. Per the germline V gene, CDR1 is MNHEY and CDR2 is SVGEGT. CDR3: CASSPFGTWTHYTF. The CDR3, as DNA: TGTGCCAGCAGCCCATTCGGGACCTGGACTCACTACACCTTC.

The rearrangement joins TRBV24-1 to TRBJ2-1; 9 bases line up with TRBD1. Germline V gene data show CDR1 as KGHDR and CDR2 as SFDVKD. With 0 bases clipped from V and 8 bases from J, the junction kept 7 bases outside the gene matches. The CDR3 runs 16 residues. The CDR3 region is CATSDLGTGRVDEQFF. In DNA, the CDR3 is TGTGCCACCAGTGATTTGGGGACAGGGAGGGTGGATGAGCAGTTCTTC.

As to this clonotype: The junction does not match germline at one end; this may be a read error. The chain recombines TRBV12-3 or TRBV12-4 with TRBJ2-3; 7 nucleotides line up with TRBD1. The CDR3 length is 13 residues. CDR3 coding DNA: TGTGCCAGCCGGACAGGAGGCACCGATACGCAGTATTTT. Its translation is CASRTGGTDTQYF.

This chain connects TRBV29-1 to TRBJ1-1; D ambiguous. The CDR3 runs to 13 residues. Trimming stripped 7 bases from V and 0 bases from J, with 12 bases between. The germline V gene encodes CDR1 SQVTM and CDR2 ANQGSEA. The CDR3 region is CSAAPGLNTEAFF. CDR3 nucleotide sequence: TGCAGCGCCGCACCGGGCCTGAACACTGAAGCTTTCTTT.

The rearrangement joins TRBV30 to TRBJ1-2; tentative D call: TRBD1 (5 bases). V was pared by 1 base and J by 4 bases, with 7 bases between. CDR3 size: 12 residues. Germline V gene data show CDR1 as GTSNPN and CDR2 as SVGIG (reference sequence). The CDR3 loop reads CAWSGGGYGYTF. DNA for the CDR3: TGTGCCTGGAGTGGGGGGGGCTATGGCTACACCTTC.

CDR3 DNA: TGCAGCGTTACAAGACTAGCAGCCTACAATGAGCAGTTCTTC. Its translation is CSVTRLAAYNEQFF. The chain recombines TRBV29-1 with TRBJ2-1; 7 bases are a match to TRBD2. Germline trimming cut 5 bases from V and 2 bases from J; bases unmatched to any gene: 6. Per the germline V gene, CDR1 is SQVTM and CDR2 is ANQGSEA. This CDR3 is 14 amino acids long.

This chain uses TRBV5-1 with TRBJ2-3, with TRBD1 as a possible D gene (6 bases). Germline V gene lookup returns CDR1 SGHRS and CDR2 YFSETQ. There are 15 residues in the CDR3. Trimming stripped 0 bases from V and 2 bases from J, with 10 bases between. As DNA, the CDR3 is TGCGCCAGCAGCTTGGGGGGACACCCCACAGATACGCAGTATTTT. It specifies CASSLGGHPTDTQYF.

This chain connects TRBV20-1 to TRBJ1-6, with TRBD1 as a possible D gene (5 bases). Germline CDR1 and CDR2: DFQATT and SNEGSKA (reference sequence). Trimming took off 6 bases at V and 7 bases at J, with 16 bases between the two ends. CDR3 length: 14 amino acids. CDR3 in DNA: TGCAGTGCAAACGACAGTAACAAAAATTCACCCCTCCACTTT. Its translation is CSANDSNKNSPLHF.

The rearrangement uses TRBV29-1 and TRBJ2-1; 7 bases match TRBD2. Germline lookup yields CDR1 SQVTM and CDR2 ANQGSEA. V lost 7 bases and J lost 14; bases outside the gene matches: 11. CDR3 length: 11 amino acids. CDR3 nucleotide sequence: TGCAGCGCCTTTACTAGCGCTCGGGAGTTCTTC. Translation: CSAFTSAREFF.

As DNA, the CDR3 is TGTGCCAGCTCACCAGACCGGAGGGGAGAGACCCAGTACTTC. This sequence encodes CASSPDRRGETQYF. The chain is built from TRBV18 and TRBJ2-5, with D possibly TRBD2 on 6 matching bases. The CDR3 has 14 amino acids. Between the trimmed V and J ends, which lost 2 bases and 4 bases, there was a span of 11 bases. CDR1 is KGHSH and CDR2 is LQKENI in the germline V gene.

CDR3 in amino acids: CATSRAGQPYEQYF. The CDR3 nucleotides are TGTGCCACCAGCAGAGCGGGACAGCCCTACGAGCAGTACTTC. This chain joins TRBV15 and TRBJ2-7, with 7 bases matching TRBD1. The germline V gene encodes CDR1 LNHNV and CDR2 YYDKDF (reference sequence). The V segment lost 1 base and the J segment 2 bases; nucleotides outside the gene matches: 2. The CDR3 runs to 14 residues.

The chain combines TRBV30 with TRBJ2-3; TRBD1 matches at 9 bases. The junction had 7 bases not matched to a gene; V was cut back by 0 bases and J by 3 bases. The CDR3 length is 16 residues. Germline assignment: CDR1 GTSNPN and CDR2 SVGIG (reference sequence). Here the CDR3 reads CAWSVRDRVWTDTQYF. DNA for the CDR3: TGTGCCTGGAGTGTACGGGACAGGGTATGGACAGATACGCAGTATTTT.

This chain uses TRBV4-3 with TRBJ2-1; no firm D call. The V end was cut by 0 bases, the J end by 5 bases, with 5 bases between. Germline V gives CDR1 LGHNA, CDR2 YSLEER. The CDR3 contains 13 residues. The CDR3 coding sequence is TGCGCCAGCAGCCAAGACCGCCACAATGAGCAGTTCTTC. The encoded protein is CASSQDRHNEQFF.

V gene TRBV20-1 combines with J gene TRBJ2-4, with a possible D match to TRBD2 (6 bases). The V gene's germline CDR1 is DFQATT and CDR2 SNEGSKA (reference sequence). The V gene lost 3 bases and the J gene lost 8 bases, with 14 bases spanning the gap. The CDR3 totals 13 residues. The CDR3 DNA reads TGCAGTGCTAGGGGGCGGGGTGGAGACATTCAGTACTTC. Residues: CSARGRGGDIQYF.

V usage is TRBV7-2 and J usage is TRBJ1-2; D is undetermined. V gave up 3 bases and J gave up 3 bases, with 11 bases separating them. The germline CDR1 and CDR2 sequences are SGHTA and FQGNSA. This CDR3 spans 14 amino acids. CDR3 nucleotide sequence: TGTGCCAGCAGCTTCAGAAATCTCGACTATGGCTACACCTTC. Protein: CASSFRNLDYGYTF.

This clonotype was counted once. CDR3 loop: CASNTGVSSYNEQFF. The CDR3 DNA is TGTGCCAGTAACACCGGGGTTAGCTCCTACAATGAGCAGTTCTTC. The rearrangement uses TRBV6-1 and TRBJ2-1; D is possibly TRBD2 (5 bases). V gave up 9 bases and J gave up 0 bases, with 15 bases separating them. CDR1 and CDR2 (germline): MNHNS, SASEGT. CDR3 size: 15 residues.

This chain joins TRBV5-1 and TRBJ2-6, with TRBD1 matching over 7 bases. This CDR3 contains 17 residues. Germline V CDR1 and CDR2: SGHRS, YFSETQ. J was trimmed by 0 bases and V by 3 bases; bases with no gene match: 6. The CDR3 is CASSWWTGPSGANVLTF. The CDR3 region has the DNA TGCGCCAGCAGCTGGTGGACAGGCCCCTCTGGGGCCAACGTCCTGACTTTC.